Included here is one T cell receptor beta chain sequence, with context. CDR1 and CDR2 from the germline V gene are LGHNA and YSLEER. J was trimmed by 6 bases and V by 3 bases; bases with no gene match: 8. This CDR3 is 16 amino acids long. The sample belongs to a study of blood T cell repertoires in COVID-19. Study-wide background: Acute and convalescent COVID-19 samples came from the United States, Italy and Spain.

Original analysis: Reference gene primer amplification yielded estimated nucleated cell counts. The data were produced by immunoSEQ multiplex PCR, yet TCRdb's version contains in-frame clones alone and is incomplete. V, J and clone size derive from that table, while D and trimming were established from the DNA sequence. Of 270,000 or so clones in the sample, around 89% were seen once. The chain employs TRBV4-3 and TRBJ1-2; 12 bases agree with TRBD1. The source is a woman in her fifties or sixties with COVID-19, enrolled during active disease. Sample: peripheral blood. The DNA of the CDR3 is TGCGCCAGCAGCCACTCCGGGACAGGGGGCACGGATGGCTACACCTTC. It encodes CASSHSGTGGTDGYTF.